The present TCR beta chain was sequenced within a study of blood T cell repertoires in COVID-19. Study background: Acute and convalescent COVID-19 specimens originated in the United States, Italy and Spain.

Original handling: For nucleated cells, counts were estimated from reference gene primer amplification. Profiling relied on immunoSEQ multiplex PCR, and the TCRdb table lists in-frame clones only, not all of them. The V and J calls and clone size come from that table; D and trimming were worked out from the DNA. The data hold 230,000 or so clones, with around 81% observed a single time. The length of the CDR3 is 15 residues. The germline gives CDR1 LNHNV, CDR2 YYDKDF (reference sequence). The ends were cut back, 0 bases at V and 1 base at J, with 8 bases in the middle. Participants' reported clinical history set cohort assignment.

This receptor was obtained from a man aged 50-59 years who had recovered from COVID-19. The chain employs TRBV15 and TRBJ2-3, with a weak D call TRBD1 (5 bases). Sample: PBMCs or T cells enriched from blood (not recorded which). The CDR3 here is CATSRDGQGTDTQYF. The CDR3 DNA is TGTGCCACCAGCAGAGATGGACAAGGCACAGATACGCAGTATTTT.